The 32 T cell receptor beta chains given below trace back to one sample, sequenced in a study of blood T cells in healthy people across ages. Primed by a sample-barcoded 5' primer and a J-beta primer mix, a second PCR proceeded for about 6 to 12 cycles. TCRdb re-derived calls from the 5' RACE reads in MiXCR, one entry per CDR3 protein. This sample yields hundreds of thousands of distinct CDR3 sequences, of which around 68% are seen a single time; 28% belongs to the top ten. The sample consisted of blood. The receptors were gathered from a man aged 25 to 40 in good health.

This clonotype was counted between two and nine times. The chain employs TRBV4-3 and TRBJ1-1, with D hard to call. Germline CDR1 LGHNA, CDR2 YSLEER. The V end was cut by 1 base, the J end by 6 bases, with 15 bases between. The CDR3 extends over 15 amino acids. CDR3: CASSQVLANSAEAFF. As DNA, the CDR3 is TGCGCCAGCAGCCAAGTGCTGGCAAATTCAGCTGAAGCTTTCTTT.

V is TRBV20-1 and J is TRBJ2-4; TRBD1 aligns across 7 bases. Gene TRBJ2-7 matches the end of the DNA better, so the J call may be wrong. Germline-derived CDR1 and CDR2 are DFQATT and SNEGSKA (reference sequence). The CDR3 spans 15 residues. This chain's CDR3 is CSASRTGLSSYEQYF. The CDR3 coding sequence is TGCAGTGCTAGCCGGACAGGCCTTAGCTCCTACGAGCAGTACTTC.

The rearrangement joins TRBV6-1 to TRBJ2-7, with D possibly being TRBD1 (6 bases). The V gene lost 5 bases and the J gene lost 3 bases, with 11 bases spanning the gap. CDR3 length: 13 residues. Germline assignment: CDR1 MNHNS and CDR2 SASEGT. CDR3 nucleotides: TGTGCCAGCAGTTGGGACACCCTCTACGAGCAGTACTTC. This gives the protein CASSWDTLYEQYF.

This clonotype was observed a handful of times. The chain employs TRBV7-9 and TRBJ2-6; 9 bases fit TRBD1. The CDR3 is 16 amino acids. Germline lookup yields CDR1 SEHNR and CDR2 FQNEAQ (reference sequence). DNA of the CDR3: TGTGCTTGCAGCCATGGGACAGGGCCTGGGGCCAACGTCCTGACTTTC. Translation: CACSHGTGPGANVLTF.

V usage is TRBV6-2 or TRBV6-3 and J usage is TRBJ2-3, with D tentatively TRBD2 (5 bases). CDR3 length: 17 residues. Germline CDR1 MNHEY, CDR2 SVGEGT. V dropped 2 bases and J dropped 2 bases, with 17 bases sitting between them. The CDR3 protein is CASSYKAGSSITDTQYF. The CDR3 DNA reads as TGTGCCAGCAGTTACAAGGCGGGCTCGTCTATCACAGATACGCAGTATTTT.

The chain has TRBV13 and TRBJ1-6, with a weak D call TRBD1 (5 bases). V dropped 5 bases and J dropped 7 bases, with 15 bases sitting between them. From germline, CDR1 is PRHDT and CDR2 FYEKMQ (reference sequence). This CDR3 is 15 amino acids long. In nucleotides, the CDR3 is TGTGCCAGCAGCCTCCCCGCCCGGGACAATTCACCCCTCCACTTT. Protein sequence: CASSLPARDNSPLHF. Filled out from reference TRBV13 and TRBJ1-6, the complete variable domain reads AAGVIQSPRHLIKEKRETATLKCYPIPRHDTVYWYQQGPGQDPQFLISFYEKMQSDKGSIPDRFSAQQFSDYHSELNMSSLELGDSALYFCASSLPARDNSPLHFGNGTRLTVT.

The chain recombines TRBV7-2 with TRBJ2-6; D tentatively reads TRBD1 or TRBD2 (5 bases each). Trimming took 2 bases from V and 2 from J, leaving 10 bases between them. CDR1 is SGHTA, CDR2 FQGNSA, per germline. The CDR3 runs 16 residues. CDR3 bases: TGTGCCAGCAGCTTATCCGGGACGGCTGGGGCCAACGTCCTGACTTTC. Residues: CASSLSGTAGANVLTF.

V usage is TRBV4-2 and J usage is TRBJ2-2; D call uncertain. CDR3 size: 13 residues. Germline V lookup: CDR1 LGHNA, CDR2 YNFKEQ. Trimming took 1 base from V and 2 from J, leaving 2 bases between them. The CDR3 DNA is TGTGCCAGCAGCCAAGGAAACACCGGGGAGCTGTTTTTT. It translates to CASSQGNTGELFF.

Details on this clonotype: One junction end disagrees with the germline gene, perhaps due to a read error. The V gene is TRBV12-3 or TRBV12-4, the J gene TRBJ2-5; D perhaps matches TRBD2 (6 bases). The CDR3 contains 16 residues. DNA of the CDR3: TGTGCCAACAGTGAGCCCGGGGACTTGAGACAAGAGACCCAGTACTTC. This sequence encodes CANSEPGDLRQETQYF.

V is TRBV5-1 and J is TRBJ2-1; D gene unclear. Judging by the DNA end, TRBJ2-7 fits better; the J call may be wrong. This CDR3 is built from 16 residues. Looked up from germline, CDR1 is SGHRS and CDR2 is YFSETQ. CDR3 sequence (DNA): TGCGCCAGCAGCTCCCCCCCGGGTTCCCCTTACAATGAGCAGTACTTC. Translated, it gives CASSSPPGSPYNEQYF.

There are a few counts of this clonotype. The chain employs TRBV10-3 and TRBJ1-2, with 9 positions matching TRBD1. CDR1 and CDR2 (germline): ENHRY, SYGVKD. Losses at the gene ends were 6 bases for V and 4 bases for J; bases not matched to a gene: 6. The CDR3 spans 14 residues. CDR3 sequence reads: CAISPGQGSYGYTF. The CDR3, as DNA: TGTGCCATCAGCCCGGGACAGGGATCCTATGGCTACACCTTC.

This chain connects TRBV7-3 to TRBJ1-2; D is unclear. Germline values: CDR1 SGHTA, CDR2 FQGTGA. Trimming pared 5 bases from V and 2 bases from J, leaving 12 bases between. The CDR3 is 14 residues long. The CDR3 loop reads CASSPQAGNYGYTF. CDR3 nucleotides: TGTGCCAGCAGCCCCCAGGCGGGGAACTATGGCTACACCTTC.

This clonotype was seen a few times. The chain joins TRBV28 to TRBJ1-6; D gene unclear. The germline CDR1 and CDR2 sequences are MDHEN and SYDVKM. V gave up 3 bases and J gave up 7 bases, with 10 bases separating them. The CDR3 consists of 14 residues. The CDR3 DNA sequence: TGTGCCAGCAGTTTCCCCGGGGAGAATTCACCCCTCCACTTT. This gives the protein CASSFPGENSPLHF.

The chain links TRBV5-1 to TRBJ2-7; D is perhaps TRBD2 (5 bases). The germline gives CDR1 SGHRS, CDR2 YFSETQ. The CDR3 covers 13 residues. Trimming removed 7 bases at V and 3 bases at J, with 14 bases between. CDR3 in amino acids: CASGVEGLYEQYF. The CDR3 nucleotides read TGCGCCAGCGGGGTTGAAGGACTCTACGAGCAGTACTTC.

A word on this clonotype: A read error may account for a junction end that differs from germline. The chain joins TRBV7-2 to TRBJ2-7, with 8 bases lining up with TRBD2. The J call may be mistaken, given a closer DNA end match to TRBJ2-5. This CDR3 region has 14 residues. In germline, CDR1 is SGHTA, CDR2 FQGNSA. CDR3 protein: CASGFRGGEKTQYF. The DNA of the CDR3 is TGTGCCAGCGGCTTTCGGGGGGGGGAAAAGACCCAGTACTTC.

The chain links TRBV6-4 to TRBJ2-2, with 7 bases that match TRBD1. CDR1 MRHNA and CDR2 SNTAGT come from the germline V gene. With V trimmed by 6 bases and J by 6 bases, 19 bases remained unmatched. The CDR3 is 18 residues long. This CDR3 is CASSGRSGQELLAGELFF. For the CDR3, the DNA is TGTGCCAGCAGCGGAAGATCCGGACAGGAACTTTTAGCCGGGGAGCTGTTTTTT.

This chain uses TRBV6-5 with TRBJ2-1, with 12 bases aligning to TRBD2. With V trimmed by 6 bases and J by 7 bases, 13 bases remained unmatched. Germline CDR1 and CDR2: MNHEY and SVGAGI. The CDR3 contains 17 residues. CDR3 sequence reads: CASSFSPLAGGRNEQFF. The CDR3 DNA reads as TGTGCCAGCAGCTTCTCGCCACTAGCGGGGGGCCGTAATGAGCAGTTCTTC.

CDR3 in DNA: TGTGCCAGCAGCCAGCCCCCGGGACAGGGGTACAATGAGCAGTTCTTC. This sequence encodes CASSQPPGQGYNEQFF. This chain joins TRBV3-1 and TRBJ2-1, with 10 bases identical to TRBD1. The J segment lost 4 bases and the V segment lost 3 bases, leaving 6 bases of the junction unmatched. The germline gives CDR1 LGHDT, CDR2 YNNKEL (reference sequence). The CDR3 is made up of 16 amino acids.

The gene calls are TRBV5-1 and TRBJ2-3; D not resolved. V shed 4 bases and J shed 5 bases, with 14 bases lying between them. This CDR3 comprises 14 residues. The germline CDR1 and CDR2 sequences are SGHRS and YFSETQ. The CDR3 region has the DNA TGCGCCAGCAGCACCACCGACCCAGGAGATACGCAGTATTTT. Its translation is CASSTTDPGDTQYF.

This chain connects TRBV27 to TRBJ1-6, with TRBD1 matching 7 bases. Germline trimming cut 8 bases from V and 3 bases from J; bases unmatched to any gene: 7. The CDR3 totals 15 residues. Germline values: CDR1 MNHEY, CDR2 SMNVEV (reference sequence). CDR3 in DNA: TGTGCCAGCCCCGGACAGGTTCGCTATAATTCACCCCTCCACTTT. Translation: CASPGQVRYNSPLHF.

The genes are TRBV10-3 and TRBJ2-7; D is uncertain. V was pared by 3 bases and J by 0 bases, with 6 bases between. There are 13 residues in the CDR3. Germline lookup yields CDR1 ENHRY and CDR2 SYGVKD. CDR3 bases: TGTGCCATCAGTGAAGGCATCTCCTACGAGCAGTACTTC. Translating gives CAISEGISYEQYF.

The chain has TRBV15 and TRBJ2-3; 12 nucleotides align to TRBD2. Trimming cost V 0 bases and J 3 bases; bases outside gene matches: 16. The CDR3 loop spans 21 amino acids. From germline, CDR1 is LNHNV and CDR2 YYDKDF (reference sequence). The CDR3 sequence: CATSRDPGLAGTYSLTDTQYF. The CDR3 DNA is TGTGCCACCAGCAGAGATCCAGGACTAGCGGGGACTTATAGCCTGACAGATACGCAGTATTTT.

The sample holds one count of this clonotype. The CDR3, as DNA: TGTGCCAGCAGCCCGGGACTAGCACAAGAGACCCAGTTCTTC. Encoded protein: CASSPGLAQETQFF. The chain joins TRBV5-5 to TRBJ2-5; 9 bases align to TRBD2. The assigned J gene may be wrong: the sequence end matches TRBJ2-1 better. The germline CDR1 and CDR2 sequences are SGHKS and YYEKEE (reference sequence). CDR3 length: 14 residues.

This chain joins TRBV7-2 and TRBJ2-5; 7 nucleotides align to TRBD2. The assigned J gene may be wrong: the sequence end matches TRBJ2-7 better. The germline gives CDR1 SGHTA, CDR2 FQGNSA. This CDR3 has 16 residues. The CDR3 region has the DNA TGTGCCAGCAGCTTAGGGGGTAGCGGGTCCTCCTACGAGCAGTACTTC. Amino acid sequence: CASSLGGSGSSYEQYF.

This chain links TRBV29-1 with TRBJ2-1; no clear D. The CDR3 is 12 residues long. Germline loops: CDR1 SQVTM, CDR2 ANQGSEA. The ends were cut back, 1 base at V and 6 bases at J, with 7 bases in the middle. CDR3: CSVEGLPNEQFF. The CDR3 DNA reads TGCAGCGTTGAAGGATTACCCAATGAGCAGTTCTTC.

The chain carries TRBV15 and TRBJ2-5, with 7 bases that match TRBD1. The germline gives CDR1 LNHNV, CDR2 YYDKDF (reference sequence). V was pared by 7 bases and J by 1 base, with 3 bases of the junction left unmatched. This CDR3 spans 13 amino acids. The CDR3 DNA reads TGTGCCACCACTGCAGGGGGCCAAGAGACCCAGTACTTC. Protein: CATTAGGQETQYF.

The chain uses TRBV12-3 or TRBV12-4 and TRBJ2-2, with TRBD2 matching over 7 bases. The junction had 9 bases not matched to a gene; V was cut back by 10 bases and J by 1 base. This CDR3 has 15 residues. The CDR3 coding sequence is TGTGCCACTTGGGGGAGGGGCCGGAACACCGGGGAGCTGTTTTTT. Amino acid sequence: CATWGRGRNTGELFF.

This clonotype was seen a single time. The chain has TRBV4-3 and TRBJ2-7; TRBD1 is a possible D gene (6 bases). The J call may be wrong; the DNA end is better matched by TRBJ2-5. CDR3 length: 16 residues. Germline lookup yields CDR1 LGHNA and CDR2 YSLEER. The CDR3 DNA is TGCGCCAGCAGCCAAGCTTCCCAGGGGTTGGCGGAGACCCAGTACTTC. This encodes CASSQASQGLAETQYF.

The chain couples TRBV5-4 to TRBJ1-5, with D tentatively TRBD1 (6 bases). Trimming cost V 0 bases and J 7 bases, with 14 bases left between them. This CDR3 contains 15 residues. From germline, CDR1 is SGHNT and CDR2 YYREEE (reference sequence). The CDR3 protein is CASSLEGGLNQPQHF. CDR3 coding DNA: TGTGCCAGCAGCTTGGAGGGGGGTCTGAACCAGCCCCAGCATTTT.

The rearrangement joins TRBV4-2 to TRBJ1-6, with D maybe TRBD1 (5 bases). The germline gives CDR1 LGHNA, CDR2 YNFKEQ. V lost 7 bases and J 7 bases, leaving 23 bases between the germline ends. The length of the CDR3 is 17 residues. The CDR3: CASNPAFSQGANSPLHF. The DNA for the CDR3 is TGTGCCAGCAACCCAGCGTTCAGTCAAGGGGCCAATTCACCCCTCCACTTT.

This clonotype was picked up one time. At one boundary the junction diverges from the germline segment, which might be a read error. The CDR3 here is CSASPAGGPYQEPQYF. The CDR3 DNA reads TGCAGTGCTAGTCCGGCGGGGGGGCCGTACCAAGAGCCCCAGTACTTC. V and J are TRBV20-1 and TRBJ2-5; 9 bases align to TRBD2. Germline V gene data show CDR1 as DFQATT and CDR2 as SNEGSKA (reference sequence). This CDR3 region has 16 residues.

V and J are TRBV2 and TRBJ2-5; D possibly corresponds to TRBD2 (6 bases). The J call may be in error: the DNA end matches TRBJ2-7 better. Germline V lookup: CDR1 SNHLY, CDR2 FYNNEI. This CDR3 is built from 13 residues. CDR3 bases: TGTGCCAGCAGACCGGGGGACCACTACGAGCAGTACTTC. Translation: CASRPGDHYEQYF.